The clone carrying this T cell receptor (beta chain) was seen repeatedly, ten times or more. Each CDR3 protein is one row after TCRdb ran MiXCR on the PCR reads. The top ten hold 0.7% to 1% of the sample, which has just under 650,000 distinct CDR3 sequences, about 20% seen once. This sample is drawn from a study of molecular identifiers for immune sequencing clone quantification. This CDR3 region has 14 residues. Unmatched junction bases numbered 1, after V lost 5 bases and J lost 6 bases. Germline V gene lookup returns CDR1 SEHNR and CDR2 FQNEAQ (reference sequence). The J gene is TRBJ2-1, the V gene TRBV7-9, with 13 bases that match TRBD2. The sequence was collected from a human donor in good health. Some libraries in this study had Jurkat cell RNA spiked in. The sample consisted of naive CD8+ T cells from blood, with Jurkat cell RNA spiked in. Subset reported: FACS-sorted CD8+CD4-CCR7+CD45RA+ naive T cells. The CDR3 loop is CASSGTSGINEQFF. The CDR3 coding sequence is TGTGCCAGCAGCGGGACTAGCGGGATCAATGAGCAGTTCTTC.